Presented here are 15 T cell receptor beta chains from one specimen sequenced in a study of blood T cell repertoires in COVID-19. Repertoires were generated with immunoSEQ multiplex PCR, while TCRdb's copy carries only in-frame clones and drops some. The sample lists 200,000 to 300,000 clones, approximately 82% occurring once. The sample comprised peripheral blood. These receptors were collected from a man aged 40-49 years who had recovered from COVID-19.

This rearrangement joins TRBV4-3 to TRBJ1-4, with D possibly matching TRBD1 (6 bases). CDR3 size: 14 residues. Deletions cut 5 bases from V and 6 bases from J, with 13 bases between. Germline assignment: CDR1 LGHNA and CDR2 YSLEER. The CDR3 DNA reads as TGCGCCAGCAGCGGGGAGGGGGTTTATGAAAAACTGTTTTTT. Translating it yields CASSGEGVYEKLFF.

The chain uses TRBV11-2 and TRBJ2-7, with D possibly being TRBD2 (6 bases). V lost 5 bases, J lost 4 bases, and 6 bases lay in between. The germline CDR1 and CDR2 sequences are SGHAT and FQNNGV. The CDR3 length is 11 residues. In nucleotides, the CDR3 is TGTGCCAGCAGCGGGGGGTACGAGCAGTACTTC. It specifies CASSGGYEQYF.

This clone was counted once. CDR3 residues: CATRQGPNLGGYTF. The CDR3 nucleotides read TGTGCCACCCGACAGGGCCCCAACCTGGGTGGCTACACCTTC. The chain employs TRBV15 and TRBJ1-2; 7 bases map to TRBD1. The germline V gene has CDR1 LNHNV and CDR2 YYDKDF (reference sequence). V dropped 8 bases and J dropped 7; count of bases not matched to a gene: 13. The CDR3 runs to 14 residues.

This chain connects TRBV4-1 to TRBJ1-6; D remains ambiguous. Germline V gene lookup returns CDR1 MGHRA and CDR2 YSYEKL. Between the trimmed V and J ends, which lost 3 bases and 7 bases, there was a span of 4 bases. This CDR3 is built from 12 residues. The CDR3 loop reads CASSHLNSPLHF. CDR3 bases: TGCGCCAGCAGCCATTTAAATTCACCCCTCCACTTT.

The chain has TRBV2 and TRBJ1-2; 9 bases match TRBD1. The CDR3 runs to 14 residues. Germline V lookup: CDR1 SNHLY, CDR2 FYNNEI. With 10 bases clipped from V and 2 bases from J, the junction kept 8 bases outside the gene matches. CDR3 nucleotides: TGTGCCACCTACGGGACAGGGACCAACTATGGCTACACCTTC. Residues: CATYGTGTNYGYTF. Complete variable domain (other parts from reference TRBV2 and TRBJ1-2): EPEVTQTPSHQVTQMGQEVILRCVPISNHLYFYWYRQILGQKVEFLVSFYNNEISEKSEIFDDQFSVERPDGSNFTLKIRSTKLEDSAMYFCATYGTGTNYGYTFGSGTRLTVV.

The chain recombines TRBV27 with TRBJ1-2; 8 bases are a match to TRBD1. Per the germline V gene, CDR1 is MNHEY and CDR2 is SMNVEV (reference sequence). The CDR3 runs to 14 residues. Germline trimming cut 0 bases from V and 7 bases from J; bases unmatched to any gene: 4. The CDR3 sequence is CASSLSGTGSGYTF. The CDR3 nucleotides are TGTGCCAGCAGTTTATCCGGGACAGGAAGTGGCTACACCTTC.

DNA of the CDR3: TGTGCCAGCAGCCCCGGGACTAGCGGAGATACGCAGTATTTT. Translating it yields CASSPGTSGDTQYF. The chain combines TRBV3-1 (or the pseudogene TRBV3-2) with TRBJ2-3; 11 nucleotides match TRBD2. The CDR3 has 14 amino acids. V shed 4 bases and J 5 bases; nucleotides not matched to a gene: 2. The germline V gene encodes CDR1 LGHDT and CDR2 YNNKEL (reference sequence).

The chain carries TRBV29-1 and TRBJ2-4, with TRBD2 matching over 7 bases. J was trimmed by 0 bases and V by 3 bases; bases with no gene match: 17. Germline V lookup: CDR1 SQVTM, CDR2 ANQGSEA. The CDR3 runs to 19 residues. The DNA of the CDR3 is TGCAGCGTTGAGCTACGCACGGCGGGGGAGAAAATAGCCAAAAACATTCAGTACTTC. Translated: CSVELRTAGEKIAKNIQYF.

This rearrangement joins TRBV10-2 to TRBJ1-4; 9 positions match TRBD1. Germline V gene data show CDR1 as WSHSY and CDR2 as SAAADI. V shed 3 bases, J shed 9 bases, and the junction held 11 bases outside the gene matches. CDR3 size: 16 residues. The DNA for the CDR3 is TGCGCCAGCAGTGACTCCCGACAGGGGGGTAGGAAAAAACTGTTTTTT. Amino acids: CASSDSRQGGRKKLFF.

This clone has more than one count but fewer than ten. The CDR3 here is CASSSQDRGNEQYF. CDR3 DNA sequence: TGTGCCAGCAGCTCCCAGGACAGGGGTAACGAGCAGTACTTC. V and J are TRBV5-4 and TRBJ2-7; 9 bases are shared with TRBD1. Per germline, CDR1 SGHNT and CDR2 YYREEE (reference sequence). V shed 3 bases and J 5 bases; nucleotides not matched to a gene: 6. The CDR3 has 14 amino acids. Combining the CDR3 with reference TRBV5-4 and TRBJ2-7 gives the whole variable domain ETGVTQSPTHLIKTRGQQVTLRCSSQSGHNTVSWYQQALGQGPQFIFQYYREEENGRGNFPPRFSGLQFPNYSSELNVNALELDDSALYLCASSSQDRGNEQYFGPGTRLTVT.

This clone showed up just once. In DNA form, the CDR3 reads TGTGCCAGTACCCAGACAGGGGGGGAGACCCAGTACTTC. Residues: CASTQTGGETQYF. V and J are TRBV19 and TRBJ2-5; 9 nucleotides align to TRBD1. The V gene's germline CDR1 is LNHDA and CDR2 SQIVND (reference sequence). CDR3 length: 13 amino acids. J lost 5 bases, V lost 7 bases, and 5 bases had no gene match.

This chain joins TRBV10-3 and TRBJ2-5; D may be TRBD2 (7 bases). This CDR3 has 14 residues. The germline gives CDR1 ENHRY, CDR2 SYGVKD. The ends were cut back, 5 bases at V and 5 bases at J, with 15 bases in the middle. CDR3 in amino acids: CAISQRGAAETQYF. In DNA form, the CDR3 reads TGTGCCATCAGTCAACGGGGGGCGGCGGAGACCCAGTACTTC.

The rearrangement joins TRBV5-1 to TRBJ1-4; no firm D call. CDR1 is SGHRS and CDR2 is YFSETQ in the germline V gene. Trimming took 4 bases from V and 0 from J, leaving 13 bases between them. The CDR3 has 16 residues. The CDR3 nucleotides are TGCGCCAGCAGCCTTGGGCAGTCTGCAACTAATGAAAAACTGTTTTTT. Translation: CASSLGQSATNEKLFF.

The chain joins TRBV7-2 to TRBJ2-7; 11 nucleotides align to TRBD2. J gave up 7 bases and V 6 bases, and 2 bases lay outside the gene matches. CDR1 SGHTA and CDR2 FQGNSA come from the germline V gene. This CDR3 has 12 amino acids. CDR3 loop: CASSPSGGEQYF. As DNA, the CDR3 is TGTGCCAGCAGTCCTAGCGGGGGGGAGCAGTACTTC.

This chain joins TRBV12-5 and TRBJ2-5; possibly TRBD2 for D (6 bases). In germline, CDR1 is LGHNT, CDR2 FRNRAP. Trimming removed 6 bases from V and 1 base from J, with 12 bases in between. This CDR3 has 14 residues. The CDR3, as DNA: TGTGCTAGTGGCGTCAGAGCGGGCCAAGAGACCCAGTACTTC. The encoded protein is CASGVRAGQETQYF.